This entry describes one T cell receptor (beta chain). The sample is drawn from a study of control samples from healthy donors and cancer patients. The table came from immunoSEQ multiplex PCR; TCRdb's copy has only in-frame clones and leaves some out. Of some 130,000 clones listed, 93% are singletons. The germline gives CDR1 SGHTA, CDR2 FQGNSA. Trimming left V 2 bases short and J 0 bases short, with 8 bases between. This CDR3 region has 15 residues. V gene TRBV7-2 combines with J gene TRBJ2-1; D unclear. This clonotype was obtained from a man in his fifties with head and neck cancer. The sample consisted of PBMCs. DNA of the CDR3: TGTGCCAGCAGCTTATCCTTTAACTCCTACAATGAGCAGTTCTTC. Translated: CASSLSFNSYNEQFF.